One TCR beta chain is described in this entry. The length of the CDR3 is 15 residues. The V gene's germline CDR1 is LGHDT and CDR2 YNNKEL (reference sequence). Trimming shortened V by 3 bases and J by 3 bases, and 14 bases separated the two germline ends. Patients of the Seattle cohort, enrolled during active infection, were followed longitudinally. Original processing methods: Amplification with reference gene primers provided the estimates of nucleated cell counts. Clones were sequenced by immunoSEQ multiplex PCR, and TCRdb holds only the in-frame ones, with some missing. The V and J calls and clone size were taken over from that table, and D and trimming were inferred from the DNA. The sample yields hundreds of thousands of clones, about 82% seen once. These data are taken from a study of blood T cell repertoires in COVID-19. Study summary: Acute-phase and convalescent COVID-19 samples originated in the United States, Italy and Spain. PBMCs, B-cell-depleted T cells, or T cells provided the cDNA or gDNA that made up the material.

The sequenced sample consisted of peripheral blood. This TCR was sampled from a man aged 45-65 years with COVID-19, enrolled during active disease. The chain joins TRBV3-1 (or the pseudogene TRBV3-2) to TRBJ1-1, with D tentatively TRBD1 (6 bases). CDR3 loop: CASSQLGGGDTEAFF. The CDR3, as DNA: TGTGCCAGCAGCCAGCTAGGGGGGGGAGACACTGAAGCTTTCTTT.